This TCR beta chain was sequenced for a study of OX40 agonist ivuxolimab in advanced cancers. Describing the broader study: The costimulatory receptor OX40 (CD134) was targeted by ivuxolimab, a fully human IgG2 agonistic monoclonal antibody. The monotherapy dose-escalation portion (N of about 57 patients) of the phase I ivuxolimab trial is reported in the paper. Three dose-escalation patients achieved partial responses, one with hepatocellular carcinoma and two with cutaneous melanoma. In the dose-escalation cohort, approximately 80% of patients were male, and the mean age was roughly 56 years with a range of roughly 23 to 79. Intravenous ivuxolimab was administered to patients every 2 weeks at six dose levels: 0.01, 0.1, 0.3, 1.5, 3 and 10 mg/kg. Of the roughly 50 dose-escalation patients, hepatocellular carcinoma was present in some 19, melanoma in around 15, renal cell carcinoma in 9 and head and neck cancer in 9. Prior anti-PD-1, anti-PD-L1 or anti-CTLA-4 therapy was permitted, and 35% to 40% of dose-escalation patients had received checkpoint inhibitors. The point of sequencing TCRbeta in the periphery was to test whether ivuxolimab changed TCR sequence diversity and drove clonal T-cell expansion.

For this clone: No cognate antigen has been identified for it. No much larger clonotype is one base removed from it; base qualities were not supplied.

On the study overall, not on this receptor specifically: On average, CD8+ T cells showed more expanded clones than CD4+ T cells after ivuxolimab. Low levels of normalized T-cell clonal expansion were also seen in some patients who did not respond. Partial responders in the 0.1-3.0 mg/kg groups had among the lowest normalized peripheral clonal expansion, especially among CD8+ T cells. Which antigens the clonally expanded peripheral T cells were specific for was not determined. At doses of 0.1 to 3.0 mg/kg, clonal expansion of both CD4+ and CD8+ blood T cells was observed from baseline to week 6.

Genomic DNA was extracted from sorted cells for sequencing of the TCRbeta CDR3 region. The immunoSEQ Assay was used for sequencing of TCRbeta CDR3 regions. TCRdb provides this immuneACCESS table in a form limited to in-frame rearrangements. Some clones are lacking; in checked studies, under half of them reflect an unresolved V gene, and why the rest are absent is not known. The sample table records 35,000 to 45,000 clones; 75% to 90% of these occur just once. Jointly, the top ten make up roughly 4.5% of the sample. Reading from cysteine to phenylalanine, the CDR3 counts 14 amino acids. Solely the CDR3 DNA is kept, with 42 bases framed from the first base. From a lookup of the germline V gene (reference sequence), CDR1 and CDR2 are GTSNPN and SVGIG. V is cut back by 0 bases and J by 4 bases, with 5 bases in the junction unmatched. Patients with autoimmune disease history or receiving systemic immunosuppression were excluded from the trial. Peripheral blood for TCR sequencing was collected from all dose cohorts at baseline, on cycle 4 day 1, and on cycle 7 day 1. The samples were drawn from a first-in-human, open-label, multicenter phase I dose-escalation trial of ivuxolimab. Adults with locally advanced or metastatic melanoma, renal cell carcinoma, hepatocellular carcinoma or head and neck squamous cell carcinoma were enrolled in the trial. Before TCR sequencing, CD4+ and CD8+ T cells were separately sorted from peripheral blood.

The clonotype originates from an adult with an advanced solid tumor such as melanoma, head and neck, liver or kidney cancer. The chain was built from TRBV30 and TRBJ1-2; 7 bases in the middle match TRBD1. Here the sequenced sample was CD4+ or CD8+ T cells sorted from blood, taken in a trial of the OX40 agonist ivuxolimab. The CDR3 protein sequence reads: CAWSVQTGIYGYTF. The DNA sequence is TGTGCCTGGAGTGTACAGACAGGGATCTATGGCTACACCTTC. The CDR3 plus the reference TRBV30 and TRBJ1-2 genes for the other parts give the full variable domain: SQTIHQWPATLVQPVGSPLSLECTVEGTSNPNLYWYRQAAGRGLQLLFYSVGIGQISSEVPQNLSASRPQDRQFILSSKKLLLSDSGFYLCAWSVQTGIYGYTFGSGTRLTVV.